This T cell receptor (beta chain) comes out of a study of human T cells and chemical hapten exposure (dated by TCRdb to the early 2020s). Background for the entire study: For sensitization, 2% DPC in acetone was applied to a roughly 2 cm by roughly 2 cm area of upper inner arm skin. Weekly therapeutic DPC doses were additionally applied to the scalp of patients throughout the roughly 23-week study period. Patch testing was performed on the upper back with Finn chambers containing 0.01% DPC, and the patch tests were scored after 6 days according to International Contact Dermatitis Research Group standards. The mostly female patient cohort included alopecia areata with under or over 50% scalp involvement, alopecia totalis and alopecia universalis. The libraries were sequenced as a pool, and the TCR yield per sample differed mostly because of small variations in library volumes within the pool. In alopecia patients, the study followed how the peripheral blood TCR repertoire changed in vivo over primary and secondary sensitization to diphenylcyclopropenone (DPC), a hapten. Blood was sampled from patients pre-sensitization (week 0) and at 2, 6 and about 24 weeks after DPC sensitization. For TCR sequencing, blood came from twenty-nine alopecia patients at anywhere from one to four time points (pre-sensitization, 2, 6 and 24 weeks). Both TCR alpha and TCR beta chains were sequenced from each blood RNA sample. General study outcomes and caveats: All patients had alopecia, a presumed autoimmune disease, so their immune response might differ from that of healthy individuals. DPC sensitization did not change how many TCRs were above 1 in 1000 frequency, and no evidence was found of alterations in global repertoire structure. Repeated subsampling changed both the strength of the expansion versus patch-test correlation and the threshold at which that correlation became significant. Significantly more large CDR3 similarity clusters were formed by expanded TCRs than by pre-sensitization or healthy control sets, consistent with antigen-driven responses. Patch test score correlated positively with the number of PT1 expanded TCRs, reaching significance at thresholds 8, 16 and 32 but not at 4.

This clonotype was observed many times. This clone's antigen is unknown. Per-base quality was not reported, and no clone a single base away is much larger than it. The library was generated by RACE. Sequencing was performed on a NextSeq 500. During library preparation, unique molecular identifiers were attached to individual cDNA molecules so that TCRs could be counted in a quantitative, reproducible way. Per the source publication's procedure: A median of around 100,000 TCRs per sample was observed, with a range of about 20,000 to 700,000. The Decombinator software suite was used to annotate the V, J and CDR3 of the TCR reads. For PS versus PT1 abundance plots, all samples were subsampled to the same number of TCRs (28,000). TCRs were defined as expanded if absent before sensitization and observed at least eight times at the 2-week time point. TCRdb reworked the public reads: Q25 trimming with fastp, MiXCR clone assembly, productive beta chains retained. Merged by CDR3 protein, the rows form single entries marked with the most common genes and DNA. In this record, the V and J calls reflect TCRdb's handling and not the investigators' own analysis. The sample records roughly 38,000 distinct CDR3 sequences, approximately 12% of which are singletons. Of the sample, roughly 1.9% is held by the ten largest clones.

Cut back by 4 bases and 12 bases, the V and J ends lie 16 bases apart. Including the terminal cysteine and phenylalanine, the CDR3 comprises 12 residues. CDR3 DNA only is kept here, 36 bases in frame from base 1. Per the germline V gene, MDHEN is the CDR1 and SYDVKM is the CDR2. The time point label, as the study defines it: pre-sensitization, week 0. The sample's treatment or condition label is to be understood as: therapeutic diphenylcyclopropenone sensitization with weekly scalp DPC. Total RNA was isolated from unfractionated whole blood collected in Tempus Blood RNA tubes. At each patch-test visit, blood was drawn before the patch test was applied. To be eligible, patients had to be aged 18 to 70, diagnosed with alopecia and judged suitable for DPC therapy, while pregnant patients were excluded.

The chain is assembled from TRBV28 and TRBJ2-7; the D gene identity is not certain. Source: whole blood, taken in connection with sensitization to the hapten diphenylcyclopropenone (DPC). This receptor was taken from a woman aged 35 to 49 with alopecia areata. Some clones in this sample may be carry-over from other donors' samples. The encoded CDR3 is CASSSGPTSRYF. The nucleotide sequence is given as TGTGCCAGCAGTTCCGGGCCGACGTCTCGGTACTTC.